This record covers a single T cell receptor beta chain. Antigen: not known. These data are taken from a study of PD-1 blockade in classical Hodgkin lymphoma. Germline lookup yields CDR1 MNHEY and CDR2 SVGAGI. The CDR3 has 15 residues. V lost 7 bases to trimming and J lost 6 bases; unmatched junction nucleotides: 13. Whole-study findings and limits: Newly diagnosed patients had baseline TCR diversity that was reportedly lower than that of healthy donors.

Sequenced by immunoSEQ multiplex PCR; TCRdb stores in-frame clones only, minus some. Of approximately 29,000 clones in the sample, around 80% were seen once. Documented time point: cycle 4 day 1 (C4D1), after less than 7 weeks of nivolumab. Relapse after autologous stem cell transplantation occurred in every patient, and brentuximab vedotin exposure varied. Sequenced here: peripheral blood mononuclear cells (PBMCs), sampled before the fourth cycle of nivolumab. J is TRBJ2-7 and V is TRBV6-5, with 9 bases fitting TRBD1. This TCR was recovered from a human donor with classical Hodgkin lymphoma. As DNA, the CDR3 is TGTGCCAGCACCAAACCCAGGACAGGGGTAGGCGAGCAGTACTTC. Translation: CASTKPRTGVGEQYF.